This T cell receptor beta chain was found in a study of memory CD4+ T cells and cytomegalovirus serostatus. The overall study: This sample comes from healthy Belgian adults, roughly 9 CMV seropositive, approximately 23 seronegative. Study-level results: CD4+ memory repertoires contained 67 of 164 reported CMV TCRbeta sequences.

Original analysis: Out-of-frame sequences were removed, leaving about 2,300,000 distinct TCRbeta sequences. Produced via immunoSEQ multiplex PCR; TCRdb's table is partial and in-frame only. V and J calls and clone size are as listed in that table; D and trimming were resolved from the DNA. The data show around 50,000 clones, roughly 81% seen once. Notes on this clone: Antigen: not known.

The sort gate was single viable CD3+CD4+CD8-CD45RO+ cells for memory CD4+ T cells. CMV serostatus came from serum IgG against pp150, pp28, p38, p52. Germline CDR1 reads MNHEY; CDR2 reads SVGAGI. The CDR3 extends over 14 amino acids. The J segment lost 6 bases and the V segment lost 6 bases, leaving 7 bases of the junction unmatched. The sequence was obtained from an adult in good health and CMV-seronegative. The chain combines TRBV6-5 with TRBJ1-1; TRBD1 aligns across 10 bases. The specimen sequenced was memory CD4+ T cells from blood. CDR3 in amino acids: CASSLRQGAAEAFF. CDR3 coding DNA: TGTGCCAGCAGCTTGAGACAGGGGGCCGCTGAAGCTTTCTTT.